This T cell receptor beta chain is from a study of blood T cell repertoires in COVID-19. About the study: The cDNA or gDNA used as material had been derived from T cells, B-cell-depleted T cells, or PBMCs.

Participant-reported clinical history was the basis for cohort assignment. Generated by immunoSEQ multiplex PCR, the TCRdb table keeps only in-frame clones and is missing some. The sample consists of 150,000 to 200,000 clones, around four fifths of them appearing once. There are 17 residues in the CDR3. Losses at the gene ends were 4 bases for V and 1 base for J; bases not matched to a gene: 11. Germline V CDR1 and CDR2: SGDLS, YYNGEE. This receptor was identified in a man aged 70-80 years who had been exposed to COVID-19. The sequenced sample consisted of PBMCs or T cells enriched from blood (not recorded which). The chain links TRBV9 to TRBJ2-1, with TRBD2 identical over 7 bases. CDR3 amino acids: CASSPRPTSRSYNEQFF. The CDR3 coding sequence is TGTGCCAGCAGCCCCCGACCGACTAGCAGATCCTACAATGAGCAGTTCTTC.